Following are 26 T cell receptor beta chains from one sample sequenced in a study of T cells in Graves' hyperthyroidism and ophthalmopathy (dated by TCRdb to the late 2010s). To prepare the library, multiplex PCR was applied. This sample was sequenced with an Illumina HiSeq 2000. TCR beta CDR3 regions were amplified from RNA transcripts. For the first round of RT-PCR on the TCR CDR3, the HTBI primer set was used together with the Qiagen OneStep RT-PCR kit. Clones were called with MiXCR by TCRdb after fastp trimmed the public reads at Q25, and only in-frame beta chains were retained. Each entry merges the rows of one CDR3 protein and shows their most common DNA and genes. The sample table shows nearly 600,000 distinct CDR3 sequences, and 12% to 15% are seen once. The ten largest clones add up to roughly 7.7% of the sample. What was sequenced was blood. These receptors were collected from a young woman with Graves' ophthalmopathy.

Many counts were recorded for this clonotype. The chain carries TRBV10-3 and TRBJ2-7; the match to TRBD1 covers 9 bases. The CDR3 is 14 amino acids. Germline lookup yields CDR1 ENHRY and CDR2 SYGVKD. Germline trimming cut 4 bases from V and 5 bases from J; bases unmatched to any gene: 6. The CDR3 DNA reads as TGTGCCATCAGTGGGTGGGACAGGGTCAACGAGCAGTACTTC. It codes for CAISGWDRVNEQYF.

This clonotype was picked up many times. This chain joins TRBV7-3 and TRBJ2-3; D is perhaps TRBD1 (5 bases). CDR3 length equals 14 residues. V lost 5 bases, J lost 6 bases, and 15 bases lay in between. Germline V gene sequence: CDR1 SGHTA, CDR2 FQGTGA. The CDR3 sequence: CASSPRAHTDTQYF. CDR3 sequence (DNA): TGTGCCAGCAGCCCCAGGGCCCATACGGATACGCAGTATTTT.

Ten or more counts support this clonotype. This chain uses TRBV7-9 with TRBJ2-1; TRBD2 agrees at 9 bases. The CDR3 runs to 19 residues. Trimming took 5 bases from V and 4 from J; bases not matched to a gene: 18. CDR1 is SEHNR, CDR2 FQNEAQ, per germline (reference sequence). The CDR3 DNA follows: TGTGCCAGCAGCCCCCCTCTAGCGGGAACCCCGAGGGGGTACAATGAGCAGTTCTTC. It codes for CASSPPLAGTPRGYNEQFF.

The rearrangement uses TRBV10-3 and TRBJ2-1; TRBD2 aligns across 7 bases. The germline gives CDR1 ENHRY, CDR2 SYGVKD. The CDR3 sequence is 17 residues long. Unmatched junction bases numbered 15, after V lost 7 bases and J lost 3 bases. CDR3 DNA: TGTGCCATCAATGTATCCGGAGCGGGAATTCACTACAATGAGCAGTTCTTC. It is translated as CAINVSGAGIHYNEQFF.

This clonotype has ten or more counts. In DNA form, the CDR3 reads TGTGCCAGCAGTTCCCACAGGGGTGCATCCTACGAGCAGTACTTC. Amino acids: CASSSHRGASYEQYF. The chain combines TRBV6-1 with TRBJ2-7, with 7 bases matching TRBD1. The germline V gene encodes CDR1 MNHNS and CDR2 SASEGT. With 5 bases clipped from V and 1 base from J, the junction kept 8 bases outside the gene matches. The CDR3 totals 15 residues.

V is TRBV4-3 and J is TRBJ2-3; 11 nucleotides match TRBD2. Germline V gene data show CDR1 as LGHNA and CDR2 as YSLEER. There are 18 residues in the CDR3. V was clipped by 0 bases and J by 2 bases; unmatched bases: 7. DNA of the CDR3: TGCGCCAGCAGCCAAGATGGGACTAGCGGTTCAGTCACAGATACGCAGTATTTT. It translates to CASSQDGTSGSVTDTQYF.

The chain recombines TRBV15 with TRBJ2-7; unclear D gene. The germline gives CDR1 LNHNV, CDR2 YYDKDF (reference sequence). The length of the CDR3 is 15 residues. The germline V and J ends were trimmed by 0 bases and 1 base, with 10 bases remaining between them. The CDR3 DNA sequence: TGTGCCACCAGCAGAGATCTAGGTGGGTCCTACGAGCAGTACTTC. It specifies CATSRDLGGSYEQYF.

This clonotype has just a few counts. This chain connects TRBV3-1 to TRBJ2-1; 8 nucleotides align to TRBD2. This CDR3 has 14 amino acids. Germline values: CDR1 LGHDT, CDR2 YNNKEL (reference sequence). V lost 1 base and J lost 9; bases outside the gene matches: 5. CDR3 region: CASSQVAGGSEQFF. The DNA of the CDR3 is TGTGCCAGCAGCCAAGTGGCGGGAGGATCTGAGCAGTTCTTC.

The sample holds many counts of this clonotype. The CDR3: CASSSQPGQGFYGNQPQHF. CDR3 sequence (DNA): TGTGCCAGCAGCTCGCAACCGGGACAGGGGTTCTACGGCAATCAGCCCCAGCATTTT. This chain joins TRBV7-9 and TRBJ1-5; 10 positions agree with TRBD1. Trimming cost V 4 bases and J 2 bases; bases outside gene matches: 14. This CDR3 contains 19 residues. Germline V gene sequence: CDR1 SEHNR, CDR2 FQNEAQ (reference sequence).

A few counts support this clonotype. The chain employs TRBV19 and TRBJ2-2; TRBD2 might be the D (5 bases). The V gene's germline CDR1 is LNHDA and CDR2 SQIVND (reference sequence). V was trimmed by 3 bases and J by 6 bases, leaving 17 bases between them. The CDR3 sequence is 16 residues long. The CDR3 DNA is TGTGCCAGTAGTATCCTCGGACTGAACATCCCCGGGGAGCTGTTTTTT. This translates into CASSILGLNIPGELFF. Based on the CDR3 plus reference TRBV19 and TRBJ2-2, the full variable domain is DGGITQSPKYLFRKEGQNVTLSCEQNLNHDAMYWYRQDPGQGLRLIYYSQIVNDFQKGDIAEGYSVSREKKESFPLTVTSAQKNPTAFYLCASSILGLNIPGELFFGEGSRLTVL.

There are many counts of this clonotype. The chain combines TRBV12-3 or TRBV12-4 with TRBJ2-5; the match to TRBD2 covers 8 bases. CDR3 length: 17 residues. V was pared by 1 base and J by 5 bases, with 12 bases of the junction left unmatched. The CDR3 nucleotides are TGTGCCAGCAGTTTAGTGGTCGCTAGCGGGCGTGTGGAGACCCAGTACTTC. Its translation is CASSLVVASGRVETQYF.

At least ten counts were recorded for this clonotype. The rearrangement uses TRBV7-8 and TRBJ2-7; tentatively, D is TRBD1 (6 bases). V lost 5 bases and J lost 0, with 14 bases in between. Looked up from germline, CDR1 is SGHVS and CDR2 is FQNEAQ. This CDR3 is 15 amino acids long. The CDR3 region is CASSLRQASSYEQYF. CDR3 nucleotides: TGTGCCAGCAGCCTGAGACAGGCAAGCTCCTACGAGCAGTACTTC.

The chain is built from TRBV19 and TRBJ1-2, with D possibly matching TRBD1 (5 bases). V dropped 3 bases and J dropped 4 bases, with 21 bases sitting between them. Germline CDR1 reads LNHDA; CDR2 reads SQIVND (reference sequence). The CDR3 sequence is 17 residues long. The DNA of the CDR3 is TGTGCCAGTAGTATTGGGGGTCTAGGCAGGACTATCTATGGCTACACCTTC. Translated, it gives CASSIGGLGRTIYGYTF.

In nucleotides, the CDR3 is TGTGCCAGCTCACCACCGTCGGCGGCCACTGAAGCTTTCTTT. Translated: CASSPPSAATEAFF. The chain recombines TRBV18 with TRBJ1-1; D is undetermined. V shed 0 bases and J shed 4 bases, with 9 bases lying between them. From germline, CDR1 is KGHSH and CDR2 LQKENI. The CDR3 length is 14 residues.

The CDR3 loop is CASKQGREASTGELFF. CDR3 sequence (DNA): TGTGCCAGTAAACAGGGGCGGGAGGCGAGCACCGGGGAGCTGTTTTTT. V is TRBV19 and J is TRBJ2-2, with D maybe TRBD2 (8 bases). The CDR3 extends over 16 amino acids. Germline lookup yields CDR1 LNHDA and CDR2 SQIVND (reference sequence). V was trimmed by 7 bases and J by 4 bases, leaving 19 bases between them. Full variable domain (remainder filled in from reference TRBV19 and TRBJ2-2): DGGITQSPKYLFRKEGQNVTLSCEQNLNHDAMYWYRQDPGQGLRLIYYSQIVNDFQKGDIAEGYSVSREKKESFPLTVTSAQKNPTAFYLCASKQGREASTGELFFGEGSRLTVL.

Turning to this clonotype: A much more abundant neighbour one base away suggests this may be a read error. J is TRBJ2-1 and V is TRBV3-1, with D possibly TRBD2 on 6 matching bases. V was clipped by 4 bases and J by 7 bases, with 17 bases between them. The CDR3 has 15 residues. Germline CDR1 LGHDT, CDR2 YNNKEL (reference sequence). The CDR3 loop reads CASSLPFGTPNEQFF. The CDR3 DNA follows: TGTGCCAGCAGCCTCCCTTTTGGGACTCCGAATGAGCAGTTCTTC.

The sample holds many counts of this clonotype. V is TRBV12-3 or TRBV12-4 and J is TRBJ2-3; 7 nucleotides align to TRBD1. Trimming removed 2 bases from V and 4 bases from J; junction bases left unmatched: 6. The CDR3 contains 15 residues. The CDR3 DNA reads as TGTGCCAGCAGTTTAAGGAGACAGGGATCAGATACGCAGTATTTT. This gives the protein CASSLRRQGSDTQYF.

This clonotype occurred a few times. The rearrangement uses TRBV6-1 and TRBJ2-1; 9 positions match TRBD2. CDR3 length equals 14 residues. CDR1 MNHNS and CDR2 SASEGT come from the germline V gene. V trimming: 6 bases; J trimming: 9 bases; junction bases outside the gene matches: 9. The CDR3 spells CASRVVAGVSEQFF. CDR3 bases: TGTGCCAGCAGGGTAGTAGCGGGAGTGAGTGAGCAGTTCTTC.

This clonotype was found many times. This chain uses TRBV10-3 with TRBJ1-1; 9 positions agree with TRBD1. The V segment lost 2 bases and the J segment 1 base; nucleotides outside the gene matches: 5. The CDR3 sequence is 16 residues long. The V gene's germline CDR1 is ENHRY and CDR2 SYGVKD. The CDR3 here is CAISETGQGRNTEAFF. The CDR3 DNA follows: TGTGCCATCAGTGAGACAGGACAGGGGAGGAACACTGAAGCTTTCTTT.

The sample holds many counts of this clonotype. The rearrangement uses TRBV28 and TRBJ2-3; 11 nucleotides match TRBD1. This CDR3 comprises 18 residues. V was pared by 3 bases and J by 0 bases, with 8 bases of the junction left unmatched. Germline V gives CDR1 MDHEN, CDR2 SYDVKM. In DNA, the CDR3 is TGTGCCAGCAGTTTCCTGGGACAGGGGGTTTGGAGCACAGATACGCAGTATTTT. Translating it yields CASSFLGQGVWSTDTQYF. The entire variable domain, with the rest obtained from reference TRBV28 and TRBJ2-3, is as follows: DVKVTQSSRYLVKRTGEKVFLECVQDMDHENMFWYRQDPGLGLRLIYFSYDVKMKEKGDIPEGYSVSREKKERFSLILESASTNQTSMYLCASSFLGQGVWSTDTQYFGPGTRLTVL.

This clonotype appeared many times. V usage is TRBV27 and J usage is TRBJ2-1; D is unclear. CDR3 size: 13 residues. From germline, CDR1 is MNHEY and CDR2 SMNVEV (reference sequence). The germline V and J ends were trimmed by 5 bases and 10 bases, with 15 bases remaining between them. Here the CDR3 reads CASSPIPPREQFF. CDR3 in DNA: TGTGCCAGCAGTCCCATCCCCCCGAGGGAGCAGTTCTTC.

This clonotype was counted ten times or more. The V gene is TRBV6-5, the J gene TRBJ2-1; 10 nucleotides match TRBD2. Germline trimming cut 0 bases from V and 1 base from J; bases unmatched to any gene: 3. Germline lookup yields CDR1 MNHEY and CDR2 SVGAGI. CDR3 length equals 17 residues. The CDR3 sequence is CASSYSPGLASYNEQFF. CDR3 coding DNA: TGTGCCAGCAGTTACTCGCCGGGACTAGCGTCCTACAATGAGCAGTTCTTC.

The chain recombines TRBV15 with TRBJ1-2; TRBD1 matches at 7 bases. The CDR3 spans 16 residues. CDR1 is LNHNV, CDR2 YYDKDF, per germline (reference sequence). The V gene end was trimmed by 9 bases and the J gene end by 5 bases; junction bases not matched to a gene: 18. The CDR3 protein is CATASTGLTLGYGYTF. The CDR3 nucleotides are TGTGCCACGGCCTCGACAGGGCTCACGTTGGGGTATGGCTACACCTTC. Combining the CDR3 with reference TRBV15 and TRBJ1-2 gives the whole variable domain DAMVIQNPRYQVTQFGKPVTLSCSQTLNHNVMYWYQQKSSQAPKLLFHYYDKDFNNEADTPDNFQSRRPNTSFCFLDIRSPGLGDTAMYLCATASTGLTLGYGYTFGSGTRLTVV.

Many counts were recorded for this clonotype. The chain employs TRBV11-2 and TRBJ2-7, with unresolved D. Germline V gives CDR1 SGHAT, CDR2 FQNNGV. Deletions cut 5 bases from V and 6 bases from J, with 17 bases between. CDR3 length: 14 residues. CDR3 sequence reads: CASSPRRVDSEQYF. The CDR3 DNA sequence: TGTGCCAGCAGCCCAAGACGGGTGGATTCCGAGCAGTACTTC.

The table lists this clonotype with a few counts. The chain is built from TRBV20-1 and TRBJ1-6, with a weak D call TRBD1 (5 bases). In germline, CDR1 is DFQATT, CDR2 SNEGSKA (reference sequence). Trimming took 6 bases from V and 7 from J, leaving 19 bases between them. The CDR3 length is 15 residues. This CDR3 is CSAQKSGTRNSPLHF. In DNA, the CDR3 is TGCAGTGCCCAAAAGTCCGGGACGAGAAATTCACCCCTCCACTTT.

This clonotype was found many times. The chain recombines TRBV24-1 with TRBJ1-1; unclear D gene. The CDR3 totals 17 residues. Germline CDR1 is KGHDR and CDR2 is SFDVKD. The V end lost 4 bases, the J end lost 1 base, and 18 bases lay between the germline ends. In DNA form, the CDR3 reads TGTGCCACCAGTGACCCCAATGATTATGGCGGGAACACTGAAGCTTTCTTT. Its protein is CATSDPNDYGGNTEAFF.